The source of this TCR beta chain is a study of immune evolution from preneoplasia to lung adenocarcinoma (dated by TCRdb to the early 2020s). In terms of the full investigation: No AAH lesions showed HLA loss of heterozygosity, compared with 7% of AIS, 15% of MIA and approximately 34% of ADC lesions. The study combined immune gene expression, TCR sequencing and multiplex immunofluorescence to profile immune contexture across lung adenocarcinoma precursors and invasive adenocarcinoma. Resected precursor lesions (AAH, AIS, MIA) and invasive adenocarcinomas were compared with paired morphologically normal lung tissue. Sample size was determined by specimen availability and not by a prior power calculation. The immune data were integrated with whole exome sequencing and methylation data from the same cohort of nodules. A total of under 60 patients with pulmonary nodules who underwent surgical resection were included in the overall cohort. A total of around 52 patients contributed TCR sequencing data. It was reported in the study that 90 to 120 samples were used for TCR sequencing. POLYSOLVER was used to infer Class I HLA alleles from exome data, and LOHHLA was used to detect allele-specific HLA loss. Results and caveats for the whole study, not just this receptor: Top T cell clone frequencies were highest in normal lung and appeared to decrease progressively from AAH through AIS, MIA and invasive adenocarcinoma. Findings were based on association rather than direct causation; larger cohorts with long-term follow-up and longitudinal biopsies were deemed needed. Normal lung showed the highest clonality, whereas later-stage lesions appeared to have higher T cell density and diversity but lower clonality. Compared with EGFR-mutant or double wild-type lesions, KRAS-mutant nodules had the highest T cell clonality. Because every patient came from Japan and China, how well the results apply to Western populations was uncertain.

The immunoSEQ hsTCRbeta Kit was used to sequence TCR beta CDR3 regions from DNA. Regarding the original processing steps: The ImmunoSEQ Analyzer was used to analyse the TCR sequencing data. T cell clonality was defined as 1 minus Pielou's evenness, as computed on productive rearrangements. The inverse Simpson index, applied to productive templates, was used to measure T cell diversity. T cell density was defined as TCR beta template counts normalized to usable DNA, with usable DNA estimated by amplification and sequencing of housekeeping genes. Two-sided Kruskal-Wallis tests were used to compare TCR metrics across histologic stages. TCRdb re-hosts the immuneACCESS table, in-frame sequences only. Its copies lack some clones; in the studies checked, an unresolved V gene accounts for under half of them, and the cause for the rest is not known. The DNA was the basis for D and trimming; V, J and clone size are from that table. The sample table holds a few thousand clones, of which about 68% were seen once. The top ten clonotypes cover around 9.9% of the sample.

Trimming takes 1 base from V and 5 bases from J, and the germline ends sit 8 bases apart. From its cysteine to its phenylalanine, the CDR3 spans 12 amino acids. CDR3 DNA only is kept here, 36 bases in frame from base 1. Reading the germline V gene (reference sequence) gives CDR1 GTSNPN and CDR2 SVGIG. On this clone: Its recognized antigen is unknown. Qualities for individual bases were not recorded, and no much larger clone is one base off.

Patients underwent resection in Japan or China between about 2013 and 2018. Histologic diagnosis of each case was confirmed independently by two lung cancer pathologists on H&E slides. Premalignant or tumor cells were enriched for nucleic acid extraction by macro-dissection performed after pathologic assessment. The AllPrep DNA/RNA FFPE Kit was used to isolate DNA from FFPE tissue. This chain joins TRBV30 to TRBJ2-5; the D segment is perhaps TRBD1 or TRBD2, each sharing 5 matched bases. Sequencing was done on a sample of FFPE lung adenocarcinoma in situ tissue. The meaning of the sample's cell subset or site label: preinvasive adenocarcinoma in situ (AIS). This receptor was taken from a person aged 55-80 years with lung adenocarcinoma. The CDR3 protein sequence reads: CAWSAGTETQYF. The bases are TGTGCCTGGAGTGCAGGGACGGAGACCCAGTACTTC.